This TCR beta chain appears in the sequencing data of a study of cytomegalovirus exposure and HLA in healthy donors (dated by TCRdb to about 2017). A note on the overall study: According to an earlier analysis of several hundred of the donors, about 179 million T cells yielded 117 million unique TCR beta sequences and 276 Gb of sequence data. Rather than using new phenotypic data, the later analysis identified candidate immune exposures from TCR beta sequences and from how often those sequences occurred across donors. An early release that covered approximately 600 HLA-typed donors contained approximately 300 gigabases of sequencing data and some 87 million unique TCR sequences. All discovery cohort repertoires had been generated using a single sequencing platform. The T cell repertoires of around 730 subjects were profiled by immunosequencing and related to cytomegalovirus serostatus. Among almost 400 genotyped donors of the cohort, an average of around 240,000 unique TCR beta nucleotide sequences were sequenced per donor, 15% to 20% of them non-productive. Several DR-DQ haplotypes were handled as single units for association and clustering, since linkage in the cohort was strong. A separate validation cohort of roughly 120 different subjects was used in addition to the 666-subject first cohort. A later analysis re-examined previously published TCR beta repertoires from 600 to 700 donors and added high-resolution HLA genotyping to investigate patterns of TCR occurrence. The study aimed to test whether signatures of past pathogen exposure could be identified by cataloging public T cell receptors. Among the roughly 390 genotyped donors, around 81% belonged to the genetic ancestry cluster associated with self-reported Caucasian donors. Typing coverage varied by locus: roughly 629-640 donors for A, B, C, DRB1 and DQB1; some 520 for DQA1; nearly 610 for DPA1; 450 to 480 for DPB1. High-throughput TCR immunosequencing, statistical association of individual TCRs with disease status, and machine learning were combined to predict cytomegalovirus infection status. Genome-wide SNP genotypes for about 55% of the roughly 670 donors were used in a later genetic analysis, which treated that subset as a discovery cohort. HLA typing covered class I and class II loci at four-digit resolution. To decide whether each TCR beta V gene segment behaved as functional or pseudogenic, an earlier analysis of approximately 600 of the donors relied on high-throughput TCR beta sequencing. Alongside the repertoire data, information on donor age, sex, ethnicity and CMV serostatus was compiled.

Here is what the overall study found, with its caveats: Most CMV-associated TCR beta chains appeared to be HLA-restricted in a later analysis, and the HLA associations seemed to be driven largely by CMV exposure. Only TCR beta chains were sequenced in this cohort, and the absence of alpha or paired-chain data limited detectable features. A further reported finding was that TCR beta sequences accurately predicted the HLA-A and HLA-B alleles for most subjects in the first cohort. In a later analysis, HLA-associated TCR beta chains showed more clonal expansion and lower generation probabilities than non-associated chains that were equally common. A few of the identified cytomegalovirus-associated TCR beta chains were confirmed in vitro to be specific for cytomegalovirus antigens. Compared with the 666-donor mean, donors in an Asian-associated ancestry cluster had fewer N-insertions in productive TCRs, according to a later genetic analysis. In a later analysis, several top co-occurrence clusters were reported to appear linked to parvovirus B19, influenza, CMV and Epstein-Barr virus. The earlier analysis of approximately 540 of the donors excluded roughly 17 rarely observed V segments, including chromosome 9 orphons, because counts were too low. Sequencing depth was assumed to be roughly uniform across donors in the presence/absence analyses, though that assumption may not hold. When HLA alleles, especially DR and DQ, strongly co-occurred, attributing TCR associations to individual alleles was difficult. Specific HLA alleles were associated with 16,951 TCR beta sequences at a false discovery rate of 0.05 in a later analysis. In a later analysis, the rate of TCR association differed among HLA loci, with DRB1 alleles having the most associated TCRs and HLA-C alleles having the fewest. While some public TCRs were present in many individuals, most TCR sequences turned up only very rarely across donors. According to the authors, the approach could potentially be generalized to other disease states and immunological phenotypes. CMV serostatus was the only immune exposure information available for the cohort. A cluster of highly shared sequence variants was judged likely to represent a technical artifact of the sequencing pipeline. Because HLA typing was unavailable for some donors at each locus, only the typed subset was used in association tests. The classifier was reported to diagnose cytomegalovirus status with high specificity and sensitivity in both the original and validation cohorts. An association between a missense DCLRE1C variant and V-gene and J-gene trimming of TCR beta chains was found in a later genetic analysis and replicated in an independent cohort. Correlated functional status among segregating V segments might be attributable to linkage disequilibrium, but an unknown experimental factor could not be ruled out. In an earlier analysis of fewer than 700 of the donors, most TCR beta V segments appeared in productive rearrangements about 90% or about 30% of the time, broadly matching IMGT annotations. The study gave a list of about 150 TCR beta chains associated with cytomegalovirus.

Preparation of the library involved the immunoSEQ multiplex PCR assay. For the multiplex PCR, a mixture combining 60 forward primers for TCR Vbeta segments and 13 reverse primers for TCR Jbeta segments was used. The CDR3 region of rearranged TCR beta genes was amplified from genomic DNA with a multiplex PCR assay. Amplified TCR beta libraries were sequenced as 87-base-pair reads on the Illumina HiSeq System. From the authors' description of their analysis: A later analysis counted approximately 76 million unique TCR beta chains across the 690 or so repertoires, and around 9.9 million of these chains were shared by at least two donors. To remove PCR and sequencing errors, raw reads were error-corrected and collapsed into unique sequences using a nearest-neighbor algorithm that merged closely related sequences. To assign V, D and J gene segments, CDR3 sequences were aligned to IMGT reference sequences. For a sequence to be retained, a match of at least six nucleotides to both a V gene segment and a J gene segment was required. A rearrangement counted as productive if the CDR3 had no stop codons and remained in frame with V and J, and every other rearrangement counted as non-productive. Following IMGT convention, CDR3 was defined as the stretch from the second conserved V-encoded cysteine up to the conserved J-encoded phenylalanine. In an earlier analysis of around 570 of the donors, sequences lacking an unambiguous match to a single V gene segment were excluded. An earlier analysis of approximately 590 of the donors called V segments functional above 56.7% productive rearrangements and segregating when the between-donor standard deviation exceeded 5%. A statistical classification framework was built to diagnose cytomegalovirus status from the catalog of TCR beta chain sequences. In a later analysis, TCR nucleotide sequences were compared against IMGT/GENE-DB human TR gene sequences so that V and J genes could be assigned. Using the TCRdist pipeline, a later analysis assigned CDR3 sequences along with most-parsimonious VDJ recombination scenarios. In a later analysis, every TCR beta chain was defined by the combination of its CDR3 amino acid sequence and its V-gene family, and reads without a unique V-gene family were dropped. In a later analysis, 500 to 700 highly shared, low-generation-probability nucleotide sequences were removed to address suspected cross-contamination and a sequencing artifact. In a later analysis, a clonal expansion index for each public chain was calculated from normalized within-repertoire ranks of inferred template counts. Generation probabilities in a later analysis came from a VDJ recombination model fitted to out-of-frame rearrangements, and those results were checked against IGoR. A later analysis scored TCR-TCR, TCR-HLA and TCR-CMV co-occurrence with hypergeometric tests, applying a repertoire-size bias correction to TCR pairs. In a later analysis, false discovery rates were estimated by permuting HLA or CMV assignments 20 times. In a later analysis, co-occurring TCRs were grouped using DBSCAN, with TCRdist sequence similarity added in when clustering inside HLA-allele-positive subsets. Repertoires with fewer than 30,000 or more than 120,000 public chains, plus five repertoires with anomalous nucleotide sharing, were excluded from co-occurrence clustering. TCRdb limited this immuneACCESS table to in-frame rearrangements with V and J called. A share of clones is missing; checked studies link under half to unresolved V genes, and the rest is unexplained. Clone size and V and J calls were adopted from that table, with D and trimming inferred from the DNA. Across this sample there are about 200,000 clones, with approximately 80% seen only once. Clones ranked in the top ten supply 0.71% of the sample.

A word on this clone: What antigen it recognizes has not been identified. There are no base qualities to consult, and no much larger clone falls within one base.

The cohort consisted of 666 healthy bone marrow donors. At the time of sampling, all cohort members were nominally healthy, though unrecorded immune exposures were likely present. The donor was CMV seronegative and was included in the group of about 400 seronegative cohort members. A peripheral blood sample was provided by each donor, and peripheral blood mononuclear cells were used for TCR beta sequencing. Genomic DNA was extracted from the blood cell samples with the Qiagen DNeasy Blood Extraction Kit. The receptor was isolated from a boy younger than 10 in good health and CMV-seronegative. Sequences were obtained from PBMCs.

The DNA sequence is given as TGTGCCAGCAGCTTAGTGGCGGGTCACCCCGGGGATACGCAGTATTTT. It is translated as CASSLVAGHPGDTQYF. Recombination linked TRBV7-9 to TRBJ2-3; the D region possibly corresponds to TRBD2 (5 bases align). V lost 1 base and J lost 6 bases; the stretch between them is 17 bases long. For CDR1 and CDR2, the germline V gene (reference sequence) lists SEHNR and FQNEAQ. The CDR3 spans 16 residues, from the cysteine through the phenylalanine. Just CDR3 DNA is preserved here, 48 bases in frame from base 1.